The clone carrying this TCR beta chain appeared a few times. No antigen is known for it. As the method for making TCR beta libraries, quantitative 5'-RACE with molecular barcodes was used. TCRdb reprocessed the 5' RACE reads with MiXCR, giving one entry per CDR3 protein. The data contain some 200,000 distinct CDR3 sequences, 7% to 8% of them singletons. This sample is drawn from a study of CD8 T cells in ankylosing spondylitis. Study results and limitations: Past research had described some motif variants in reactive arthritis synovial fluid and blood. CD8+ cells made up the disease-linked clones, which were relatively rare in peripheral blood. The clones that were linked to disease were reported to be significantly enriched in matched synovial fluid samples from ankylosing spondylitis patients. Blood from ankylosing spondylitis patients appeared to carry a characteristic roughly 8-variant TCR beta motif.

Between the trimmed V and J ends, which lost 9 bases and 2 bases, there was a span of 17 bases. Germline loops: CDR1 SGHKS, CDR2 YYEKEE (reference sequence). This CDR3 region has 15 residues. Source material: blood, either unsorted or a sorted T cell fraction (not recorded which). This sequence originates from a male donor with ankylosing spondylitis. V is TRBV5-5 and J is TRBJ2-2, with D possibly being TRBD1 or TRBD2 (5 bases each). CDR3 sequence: CATATVGTNTGELFF. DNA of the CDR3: TGTGCCACCGCCACTGTTGGGACCAACACCGGGGAGCTGTTTTTT.